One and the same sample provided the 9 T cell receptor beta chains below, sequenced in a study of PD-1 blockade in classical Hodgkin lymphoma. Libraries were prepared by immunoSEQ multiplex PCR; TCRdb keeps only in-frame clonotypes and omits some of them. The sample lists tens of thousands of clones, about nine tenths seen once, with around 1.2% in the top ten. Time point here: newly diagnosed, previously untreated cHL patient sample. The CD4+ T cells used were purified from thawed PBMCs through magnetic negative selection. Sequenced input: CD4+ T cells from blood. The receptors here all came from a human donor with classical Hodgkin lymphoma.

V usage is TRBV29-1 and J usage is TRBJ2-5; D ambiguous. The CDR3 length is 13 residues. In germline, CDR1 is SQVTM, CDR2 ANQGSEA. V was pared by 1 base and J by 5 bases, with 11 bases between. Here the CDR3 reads CSVEVPGFETQYF. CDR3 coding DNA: TGCAGCGTTGAAGTCCCCGGGTTCGAGACCCAGTACTTC.

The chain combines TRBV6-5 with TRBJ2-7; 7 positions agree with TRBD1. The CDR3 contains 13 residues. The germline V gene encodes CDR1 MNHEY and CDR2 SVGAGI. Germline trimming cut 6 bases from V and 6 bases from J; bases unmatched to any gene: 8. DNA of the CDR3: TGTGCCAGCAGCCGACAGGGATTGGGCGAGCAGTACTTC. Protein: CASSRQGLGEQYF.

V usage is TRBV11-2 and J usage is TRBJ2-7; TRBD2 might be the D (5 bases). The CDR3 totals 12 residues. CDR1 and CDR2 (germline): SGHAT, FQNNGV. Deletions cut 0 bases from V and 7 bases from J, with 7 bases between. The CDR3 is CASSLETGEQYF. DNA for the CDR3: TGTGCCAGCAGCTTAGAAACGGGAGAGCAGTACTTC.

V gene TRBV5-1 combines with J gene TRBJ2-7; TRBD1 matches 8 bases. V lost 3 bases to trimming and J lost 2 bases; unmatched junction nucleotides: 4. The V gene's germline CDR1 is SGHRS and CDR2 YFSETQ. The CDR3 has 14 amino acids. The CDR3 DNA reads TGCGCCAGCAGCTCCGGGACAGGCCCCTACGAGCAGTACTTC. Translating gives CASSSGTGPYEQYF.

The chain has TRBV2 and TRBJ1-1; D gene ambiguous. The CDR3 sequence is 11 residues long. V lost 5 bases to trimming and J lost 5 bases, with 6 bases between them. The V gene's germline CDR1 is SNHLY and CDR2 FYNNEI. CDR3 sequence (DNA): TGTGCCAGCAGTCGTTTAACTGAAGCTTTCTTT. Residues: CASSRLTEAFF.

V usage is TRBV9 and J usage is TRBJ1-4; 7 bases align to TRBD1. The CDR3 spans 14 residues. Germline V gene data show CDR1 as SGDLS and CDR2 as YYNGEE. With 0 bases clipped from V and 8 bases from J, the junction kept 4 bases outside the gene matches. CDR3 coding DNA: TGTGCCAGCAGCGTAGACAGGGGCGGAGAAAAACTGTTTTTT. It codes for CASSVDRGGEKLFF.

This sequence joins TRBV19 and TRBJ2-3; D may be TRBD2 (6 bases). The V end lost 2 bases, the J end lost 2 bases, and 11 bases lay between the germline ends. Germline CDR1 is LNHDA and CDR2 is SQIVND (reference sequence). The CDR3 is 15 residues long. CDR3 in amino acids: CASSIPGLSTDTQYF. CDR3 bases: TGTGCCAGTAGTATACCGGGACTCTCCACAGATACGCAGTATTTT.

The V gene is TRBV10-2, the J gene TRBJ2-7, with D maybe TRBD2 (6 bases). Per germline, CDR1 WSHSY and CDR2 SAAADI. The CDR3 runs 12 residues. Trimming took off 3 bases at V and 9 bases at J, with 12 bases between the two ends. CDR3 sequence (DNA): TGCGCCAGCAGTGAAGGAGGGCAAGGGCAGTACTTC. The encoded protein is CASSEGGQGQYF.

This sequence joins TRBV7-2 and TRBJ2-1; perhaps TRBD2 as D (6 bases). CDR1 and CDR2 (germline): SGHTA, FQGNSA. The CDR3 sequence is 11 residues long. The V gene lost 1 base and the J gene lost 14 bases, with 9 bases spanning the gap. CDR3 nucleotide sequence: TGTGCCAGCAGCTTAGGAGGCGGGAAGTTCTTC. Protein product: CASSLGGGKFF.